A selection of T cell receptor beta chains follows, all from one sample in a study of T cells in Graves' hyperthyroidism and ophthalmopathy. From the multiplex PCR reads, TCRdb called clonotypes with MiXCR, one entry per CDR3 protein. The sample includes about 250,000 distinct CDR3 sequences, approximately 25% seen only once; the top ten take 35% to 40%. The source material was blood. The receptors were gathered from a woman aged 40 to 49 with Graves' ophthalmopathy. The CDR3 runs from the conserved cysteine through the conserved F or W. The D gene is left open where the match is weak. Some rows mark clone size as missing; the rest say once, few, many or name a class of expanded clone.

V gene,J gene,D gene,clone size,CDR3 DNA,CDR3 protein
TRBV6-1,TRBJ1-2,TRBD1,.,TGTGCCAGCAGTAGGACAGGGAATCAAGAAGACTATGGCTACACCTTC,CASSRTGNQEDYGYTF
TRBV20-1,TRBJ1-5,TRBD1,many,TGCAGTGCCGGACAGGGAGGTCAGCCCCAGCATTTT,CSAGQGGQPQHF
TRBV14,TRBJ2-7,.,many,TGTGCCAGCAGCCAAGATTGGGCCCGGGGGCCCTACGAGCAGTACTTC,CASSQDWARGPYEQYF
TRBV11-1,TRBJ1-5,TRBD1,.,TGTGCCAGCAGCTTAGCCGGACAGGGGATGTTCGGTCAGCCCCAGCATTTT,CASSLAGQGMFGQPQHF
TRBV27,TRBJ1-6,TRBD1,many,TGTGCCAGCAGTTTCGGGACAGGGTATAATTCACCCCTCCACTTT,CASSFGTGYNSPLHF
TRBV6-5,TRBJ2-2,.,many,TGTGCCAGCAGTTACTCTGGGCAGGGAGGTAGCGGGGAGCTGTTTTTT,CASSYSGQGGSGELFF
TRBV14,TRBJ2-2,.,many,TGTGCCAGCAGCCAAGTTTCCGGGGAGCTGTTTTTT,CASSQVSGELFF
TRBV28,TRBJ1-5,.,many,TGTGCCAGCAGTCGGACGGGAGACGCCAATCAGCCCCAGCATTTT,CASSRTGDANQPQHF
TRBV9,TRBJ1-1,.,many,TGTGCCAGCAGCGCAGGACGGGGAACTGAAGCTTTCTTT,CASSAGRGTEAFF
TRBV28,TRBJ1-1,.,.,TGTGCCAGCAGTTTAAAGGGGGGACGGGCTTTCTTT,CASSLKGGRAFF
TRBV7-2,TRBJ2-7,.,.,TGTGCCAGCAGCTTAAAGGTTGGGGAGCAGTACTTC,CASSLKVGEQYF
TRBV28,TRBJ2-7,.,many,TGTGCCAGCGTGAGGGATTTCGAGCAGTACTTC,CASVRDFEQYF
TRBV6-2/TRBV6-3,TRBJ2-2,.,.,TGTGCCAGCAGTTACTCGACAGCGGCCGGGGAGCTGTTTTTT,CASSYSTAAGELFF